Included here is one T cell receptor (beta chain) sequence, with context. Its antigen is still unknown. Assay: immunoSEQ multiplex PCR; the TCRdb copy retains only in-frame clones and omits some. Of about 79,000 clones in the sample, roughly 94% were seen once. The entry originates in a study of OX40 agonist ivuxolimab in advanced cancers. As for the study in general: Males comprised 82.7% of the group, whose mean age was approximately 62 years (range about 20 to 79). Eligibility admitted prior anti-PD-1, anti-PD-L1 or anti-CTLA-4 therapy; about 42% had some.

Overall study results and limits: The study found that CD8+ T cells averaged more expanded clones than CD4+.

The V segment lost 4 bases and the J segment 6 bases; nucleotides outside the gene matches: 18. In germline, CDR1 is SGHTA, CDR2 FQGNSA. The CDR3 is made up of 17 amino acids. The clonotype comes from an adult with an advanced solid tumor such as melanoma, head and neck, liver or kidney cancer. The source material was CD4+ or CD8+ T cells sorted from blood, sampled in a trial of the OX40 agonist ivuxolimab. The V and J genes are TRBV7-2 and TRBJ2-7, with 7 bases aligning to TRBD2. This CDR3 reads CASSSEGGRAGFGEQYF. CDR3 nucleotides: TGTGCCAGCAGCTCGGAGGGCGGGCGAGCGGGATTTGGCGAGCAGTACTTC.